This T cell receptor (beta chain) comes out of a study of cytomegalovirus exposure and HLA in healthy donors. Across the study: An earlier analysis identified more than 95 million unique TCR beta sequences in 150 million to 200 million T cells. General study results and limits: There was a cluster of highly shared sequence variants that was likely a sequencing artifact. Accounts indicate the classifier identified cytomegalovirus status with strong specificity and sensitivity.

With 7 bases clipped from V and 0 bases from J, the junction kept 9 bases outside the gene matches. The CDR3 runs 15 residues. Germline loops: CDR1 SGHNT, CDR2 YYREEE (reference sequence). A note on this clone: The antigen remains undetermined.

Use of 60 Vbeta and 13 Jbeta primers characterized the PCR. Clones were read by immunoSEQ multiplex PCR, and TCRdb kept only the in-frame ones, dropping some. Here the sample spans about 140,000 clones, 82% being singletons. Source material: PBMCs. The chain joins TRBV5-4 to TRBJ2-7, with TRBD1 matching 8 bases. The sequence derives from a young man in good health and CMV-seropositive. This CDR3 reads CASGAGQGSSYEQYF. In DNA form, the CDR3 reads TGTGCCAGCGGCGCCGGACAGGGAAGCTCCTACGAGCAGTACTTC.